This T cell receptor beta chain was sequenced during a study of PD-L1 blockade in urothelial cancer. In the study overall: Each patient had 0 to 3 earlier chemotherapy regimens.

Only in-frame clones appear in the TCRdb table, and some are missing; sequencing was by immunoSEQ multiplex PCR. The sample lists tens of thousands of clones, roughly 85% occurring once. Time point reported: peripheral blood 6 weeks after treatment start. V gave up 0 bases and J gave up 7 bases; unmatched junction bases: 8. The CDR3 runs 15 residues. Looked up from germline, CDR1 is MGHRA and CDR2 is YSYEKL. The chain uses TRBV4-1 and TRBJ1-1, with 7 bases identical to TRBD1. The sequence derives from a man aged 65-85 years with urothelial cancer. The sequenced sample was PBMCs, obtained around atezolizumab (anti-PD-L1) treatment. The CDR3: CASSQDSQGRSEAFF. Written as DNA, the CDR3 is TGCGCCAGCAGCCAAGATTCACAGGGGCGGAGTGAAGCTTTCTTT.